The 24 T cell receptor beta chains in this list originate from one sample, sequenced in a study of beta chain features in type 1 diabetes. Expressed TCRB transcripts got sequenced, as all isolated RNA was reverse transcribed. The table came from immunoSEQ multiplex PCR; TCRdb's copy has only in-frame clones and leaves some out. In the table there are fewer than 250,000 clones, roughly 70% of which are singletons. The specimen was naive CD4+ T cells from blood. The receptors were gathered from a man aged 25-45 years in good health.

This CDR3 reads CASTPYSNQPQHF. In nucleotides, the CDR3 is TGTGCCAGCACCCCCTATAGCAATCAGCCCCAGCATTTT. The chain combines TRBV6-6 with TRBJ1-5; D remains unclear. The CDR3 covers 13 residues. Trimming cost V 7 bases and J 0 bases, with 7 bases left between them. Germline V CDR1 and CDR2: MNHNY, SVGAGI (reference sequence).

For this clone: The sample carries other DNA sequences with the same CDR3. This chain connects TRBV29-1 to TRBJ2-7; D gene unclear. The CDR3 consists of 10 residues. The V end was cut by 5 bases, the J end by 3 bases, with 5 bases between. Germline CDR1 reads SQVTM; CDR2 reads ANQGSEA. The CDR3, as DNA: TGCAGCGTTTACAGCTACGAGCAGTACTTC. Amino acids: CSVYSYEQYF.

The V gene is TRBV4-3, the J gene TRBJ2-7; 7 bases align to TRBD2. Germline V gene data show CDR1 as LGHNA and CDR2 as YSLEER. V lost 1 base, J lost 4 bases, and 19 bases stayed unmatched. This CDR3 has 19 amino acids. The CDR3 loop reads CASSQVVAPGGGSRYEQYF. DNA of the CDR3: TGCGCCAGCAGCCAAGTAGTGGCCCCGGGAGGCGGGAGTCGGTACGAGCAGTACTTC.

This rearrangement joins TRBV18 to TRBJ1-6; 8 nucleotides align to TRBD1. Trimming cost V 3 bases and J 6 bases; bases outside gene matches: 1. Germline lookup yields CDR1 KGHSH and CDR2 LQKENI. CDR3 size: 14 residues. The CDR3 DNA reads TGTGCCAGCTCACCTGACAGGGGTAATTCACCCCTCCACTTT. Amino acid sequence: CASSPDRGNSPLHF.

The table lists this clone with a few counts. The chain has TRBV9 and TRBJ2-1; 10 positions match TRBD2. The CDR3 runs 17 residues. Unmatched junction bases numbered 7, after V lost 4 bases and J lost 0 bases. The germline gives CDR1 SGDLS, CDR2 YYNGEE. Here the CDR3 reads CASSLRTSGGSYNEQFF. CDR3 sequence (DNA): TGTGCCAGCAGCCTTCGGACTAGCGGTGGCTCCTACAATGAGCAGTTCTTC.

J is TRBJ2-1 and V is TRBV25-1, with 7 bases lining up with TRBD1. The CDR3 length is 11 residues. Germline trimming cut 6 bases from V and 12 bases from J; bases unmatched to any gene: 5. CDR1 is MGHDK, CDR2 SYGVNS, per germline. CDR3 sequence (DNA): TGTGCCAGCAGGACAGGGATAGTGCAGTTCTTC. It encodes CASRTGIVQFF.

The CDR3 spells CSVSSGTGSYEQYF. CDR3 DNA: TGCAGCGTTAGCTCCGGGACAGGCTCCTACGAGCAGTACTTC. V gene TRBV29-1 combines with J gene TRBJ2-7; 8 nucleotides agree with TRBD1. The CDR3 totals 14 residues. Germline V gene lookup returns CDR1 SQVTM and CDR2 ANQGSEA. V shed 5 bases, J shed 0 bases, and the junction held 6 bases outside the gene matches.

This chain links TRBV6-5 with TRBJ2-1; a weak D match, TRBD2 (6 bases). CDR1 is MNHEY and CDR2 is SVGAGI in the germline V gene. CDR3 length equals 12 residues. V was pared by 5 bases and J by 8 bases, with 10 bases between. CDR3 protein: CASSRGGDEQFF. DNA for the CDR3: TGTGCCAGCAGTAGAGGAGGGGATGAGCAGTTCTTC.

This clone came up a few times. The CDR3: CAWAGQVHNEQFF. The CDR3 region has the DNA TGTGCCTGGGCGGGACAGGTTCACAATGAGCAGTTCTTC. The gene calls are TRBV30 and TRBJ2-1, with TRBD1 matching 8 bases. Germline loops: CDR1 GTSNPN, CDR2 SVGIG (reference sequence). The CDR3 has 13 residues. V trimming: 5 bases; J trimming: 5 bases; junction bases outside the gene matches: 5.

This clone came up a few times. The CDR3 nucleotides read TGTGCCAGCAGCCTTGGTAGCCAAGAGACCCAGTACTTC. Translating it yields CASSLGSQETQYF. The chain carries TRBV9 and TRBJ2-5, with D uncertain. The ends were cut back, 4 bases at V and 1 base at J, with 8 bases in the middle. Germline V CDR1 and CDR2: SGDLS, YYNGEE. The CDR3 extends over 13 amino acids. Full variable domain (remainder filled in from reference TRBV9 and TRBJ2-5): DSGVTQTPKHLITATGQRVTLRCSPRSGDLSVYWYQQSLDQGLQFLIQYYNGEERAKGNILERFSAQQFPDLHSELNLSSLELGDSALYFCASSLGSQETQYFGPGTRLLVL.

The V call is TRBV7-9, the J call TRBJ2-1; the D is unclear. V lost 2 bases, J lost 7 bases, and 3 bases lay in between. The CDR3 has 11 residues. The germline CDR1 and CDR2 sequences are SEHNR and FQNEAQ (reference sequence). CDR3 sequence reads: CASSLMNEQFF. Here the CDR3 DNA reads TGTGCCAGCAGCTTAATGAATGAGCAGTTCTTC. Looking up the rest from reference TRBV7-9 and TRBJ2-1 gives the full variable domain: DTGVSQNPRHKITKRGQNVTFRCDPISEHNRLYWYRQTLGQGPEFLTYFQNEAQLEKSRLLSDRFSAERPKGSFSTLEIQRTEQGDSAMYLCASSLMNEQFFGPGTRLTVL.

This clone has more than one count but fewer than ten. The chain recombines TRBV30 with TRBJ1-2; 7 nucleotides agree with TRBD1. This CDR3 region has 14 residues. Trimming took 2 bases from V and 3 from J; bases not matched to a gene: 6. Germline CDR1 reads GTSNPN; CDR2 reads SVGIG (reference sequence). The CDR3 sequence is CAWSPGTDYYGYTF. In DNA, the CDR3 is TGTGCCTGGAGTCCCGGGACAGACTACTATGGCTACACCTTC.

The genes are TRBV28 and TRBJ2-5; no firm D call. The CDR3 runs to 12 residues. The V end lost 3 bases, the J end lost 5 bases, and 7 bases lay between the germline ends. Germline V lookup: CDR1 MDHEN, CDR2 SYDVKM. The CDR3 is CASSLTGETQYF. DNA of the CDR3: TGTGCCAGCAGTTTGACCGGGGAGACCCAGTACTTC.

The chain links TRBV29-1 to TRBJ1-1; D remains ambiguous. The CDR3 extends over 12 amino acids. The V gene's germline CDR1 is SQVTM and CDR2 ANQGSEA. V lost 6 bases to trimming and J lost 4 bases, with 12 bases between them. CDR3 sequence reads: CSVSGGFTEAFF. The CDR3 DNA reads as TGCAGCGTCAGCGGAGGGTTCACTGAAGCTTTCTTT.

V gene TRBV11-2 combines with J gene TRBJ1-4, with D perhaps TRBD1 (5 bases). The CDR3 is 14 residues long. The germline V gene has CDR1 SGHAT and CDR2 FQNNGV. V was pared by 0 bases and J by 4 bases, with 6 bases between. Here the CDR3 DNA reads TGTGCCAGCAGCTTAGAAGGGGTTAATGAAAAACTGTTTTTT. It encodes CASSLEGVNEKLFF.

The rearrangement joins TRBV29-1 to TRBJ1-3, with D possibly matching TRBD1 (6 bases). Germline CDR1 reads SQVTM; CDR2 reads ANQGSEA. The V end was cut by 6 bases, the J end by 1 base, with 7 bases between. The CDR3 runs to 12 residues. CDR3: CSVGTSGNTIYF. The DNA for the CDR3 is TGCAGCGTCGGGACATCTGGAAACACCATATATTTT.

The J gene is TRBJ1-5, the V gene TRBV19; D is possibly TRBD1 (6 bases). Trimming took off 10 bases at V and 4 bases at J, with 14 bases between the two ends. The CDR3 runs to 13 residues. Germline-derived CDR1 and CDR2 are LNHDA and SQIVND (reference sequence). The DNA of the CDR3 is TGTGCCACCGACCGGGGGCTAAATCAGCCCCAGCATTTT. The encoded protein is CATDRGLNQPQHF.

The V and J genes are TRBV11-2 and TRBJ2-5; D unresolved. This CDR3 is 14 amino acids long. Germline V lookup: CDR1 SGHAT, CDR2 FQNNGV. V was shortened by 0 bases and J by 4 bases, with 9 bases between the two germline ends. The CDR3: CASSLDNLRETQYF. The CDR3 region has the DNA TGTGCCAGCAGCTTAGACAACCTCCGAGAGACCCAGTACTTC.

The genes are TRBV29-1 and TRBJ2-7; D call uncertain. Deletions cut 5 bases from V and 0 bases from J, with 11 bases between. In germline, CDR1 is SQVTM, CDR2 ANQGSEA. The CDR3 consists of 13 residues. The CDR3 sequence: CSVQSRSSYEQYF. The CDR3 DNA follows: TGCAGCGTTCAAAGCCGGAGCTCCTACGAGCAGTACTTC.

The V call is TRBV30, the J call TRBJ1-1; D gene unclear. V lost 2 bases to trimming and J lost 7 bases, with 11 bases between them. CDR1 is GTSNPN, CDR2 SVGIG, per germline (reference sequence). The CDR3 loop spans 12 amino acids. In DNA form, the CDR3 reads TGTGCCTGGAGTAATCACGGGGTTGAAGCTTTCTTT. Translation: CAWSNHGVEAFF.

The chain is built from TRBV4-3 and TRBJ2-5; D remains ambiguous. V was trimmed by 3 bases and J by 5 bases, leaving 10 bases between them. The CDR3 consists of 13 residues. The germline CDR1 and CDR2 sequences are LGHNA and YSLEER. CDR3 sequence: CASSHGVTETQYF. The CDR3 DNA reads TGCGCCAGCAGCCATGGCGTGACGGAGACCCAGTACTTC.

The chain combines TRBV7-9 with TRBJ2-5; D may be TRBD1 or TRBD2 (5 bases each). Germline lookup yields CDR1 SEHNR and CDR2 FQNEAQ (reference sequence). This CDR3 region has 17 residues. The germline V and J ends were trimmed by 5 bases and 2 bases, with 21 bases remaining between them. CDR3 DNA: TGTGCCAGCAGCCTGTACCGGGACCCTAAGAGTCAAGAGACCCAGTACTTC. Protein product: CASSLYRDPKSQETQYF.

The chain joins TRBV29-1 to TRBJ2-3; D might be TRBD1 or TRBD2, each matching 5 bases. The CDR3 runs to 17 residues. V lost 6 bases, J lost 3 bases, and 25 bases lay in between. The germline V gene has CDR1 SQVTM and CDR2 ANQGSEA. CDR3 bases: TGCAGCGTCCCCGTGCCGGGACCCCTGAGAACGACAGATACGCAGTATTTT. Translation: CSVPVPGPLRTTDTQYF.

The V gene is TRBV5-1, the J gene TRBJ1-1; D gene unclear. Per the germline V gene, CDR1 is SGHRS and CDR2 is YFSETQ. CDR3 length: 14 amino acids. V lost 0 bases and J lost 1, with 7 bases in between. The CDR3 here is CASSLGRGNTEAFF. Written as DNA, the CDR3 is TGCGCCAGCAGCTTGGGCCGGGGGAACACTGAAGCTTTCTTT.